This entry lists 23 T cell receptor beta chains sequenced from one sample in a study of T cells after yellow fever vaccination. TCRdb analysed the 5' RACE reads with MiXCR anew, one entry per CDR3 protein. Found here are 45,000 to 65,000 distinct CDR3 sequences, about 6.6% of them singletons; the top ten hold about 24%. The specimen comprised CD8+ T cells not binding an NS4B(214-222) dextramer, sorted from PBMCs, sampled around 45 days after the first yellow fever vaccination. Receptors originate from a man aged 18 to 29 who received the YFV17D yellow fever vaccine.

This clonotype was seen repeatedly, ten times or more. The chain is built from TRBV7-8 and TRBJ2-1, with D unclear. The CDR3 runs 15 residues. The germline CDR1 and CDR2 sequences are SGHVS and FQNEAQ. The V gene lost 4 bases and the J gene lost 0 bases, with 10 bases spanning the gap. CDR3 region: CASSSIPSSYNEQFF. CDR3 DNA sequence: TGTGCCAGCAGCTCAATACCGAGCTCCTACAATGAGCAGTTCTTC.

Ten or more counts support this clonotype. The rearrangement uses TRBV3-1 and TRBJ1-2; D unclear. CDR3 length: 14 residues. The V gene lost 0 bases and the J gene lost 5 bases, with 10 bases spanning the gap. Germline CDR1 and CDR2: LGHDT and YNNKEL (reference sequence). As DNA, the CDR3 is TGTGCCAGCAGCCAAGATGACTGGGGATATGGCTACACCTTC. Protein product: CASSQDDWGYGYTF.

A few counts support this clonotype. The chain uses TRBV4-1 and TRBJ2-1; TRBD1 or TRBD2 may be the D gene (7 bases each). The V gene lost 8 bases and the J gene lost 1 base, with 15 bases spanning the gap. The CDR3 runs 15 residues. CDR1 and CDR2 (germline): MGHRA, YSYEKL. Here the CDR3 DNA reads TGCGCCAGCGGTCGGGGGGACAGATCCTACAATGAGCAGTTCTTC. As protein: CASGRGDRSYNEQFF.

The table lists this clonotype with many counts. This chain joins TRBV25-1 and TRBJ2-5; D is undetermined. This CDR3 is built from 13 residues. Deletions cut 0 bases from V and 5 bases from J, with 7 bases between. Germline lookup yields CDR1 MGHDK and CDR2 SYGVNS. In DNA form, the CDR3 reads TGTGCCAGCAGTGAATATAGAGAGGAGACCCAGTACTTC. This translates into CASSEYREETQYF.

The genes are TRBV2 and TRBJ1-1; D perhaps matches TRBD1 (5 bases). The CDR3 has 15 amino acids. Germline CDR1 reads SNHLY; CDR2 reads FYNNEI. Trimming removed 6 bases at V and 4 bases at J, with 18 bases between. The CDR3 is CASRDGHIRSTEAFF. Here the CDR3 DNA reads TGTGCCAGCAGGGATGGACACATAAGGAGCACTGAAGCTTTCTTT.

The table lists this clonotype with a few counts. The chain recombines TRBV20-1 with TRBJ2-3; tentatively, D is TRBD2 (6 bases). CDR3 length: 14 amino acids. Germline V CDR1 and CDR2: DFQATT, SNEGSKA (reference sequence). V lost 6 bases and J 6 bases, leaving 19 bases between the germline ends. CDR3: CSASTTRGGDTQYF. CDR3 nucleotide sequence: TGCAGTGCGAGCACAACGCGGGGTGGCGATACGCAGTATTTT.

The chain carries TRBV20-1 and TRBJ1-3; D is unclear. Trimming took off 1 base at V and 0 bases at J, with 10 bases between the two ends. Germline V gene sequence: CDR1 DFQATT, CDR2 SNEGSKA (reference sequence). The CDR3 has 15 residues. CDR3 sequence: CSARGERFSGNTIYF. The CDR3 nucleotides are TGCAGTGCTAGAGGGGAGCGTTTCTCTGGAAACACCATATATTTT.

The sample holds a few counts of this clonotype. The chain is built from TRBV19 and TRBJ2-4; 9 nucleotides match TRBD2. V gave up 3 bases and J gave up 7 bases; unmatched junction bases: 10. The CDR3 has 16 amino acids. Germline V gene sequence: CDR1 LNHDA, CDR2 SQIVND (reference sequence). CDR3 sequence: CASSIDSGGPSNIQYF. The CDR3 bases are TGTGCCAGTAGTATCGACAGCGGGGGGCCCTCGAACATTCAGTACTTC.

CDR3 in DNA: TGCGCCAGGAGGAGAATGGACCATCATACAGATACGCAGTATTTT. This codes for CARRRMDHHTDTQYF. The chain recombines TRBV4-3 with TRBJ2-3; D remains ambiguous. The V end was cut by 9 bases, the J end by 3 bases, with 19 bases between. Per the germline V gene, CDR1 is LGHNA and CDR2 is YSLEER. The CDR3 sequence is 15 residues long.

The CDR3 coding sequence is TGTGCCACCAGCAGAGACGGGTTCGAGGGTATCACAGATACGCAGTATTTT. It encodes CATSRDGFEGITDTQYF. The rearrangement links TRBV15 to TRBJ2-3, with TRBD2 as a possible D gene (5 bases). The germline V gene has CDR1 LNHNV and CDR2 YYDKDF (reference sequence). The CDR3 loop spans 17 amino acids. Deletions cut 0 bases from V and 2 bases from J, with 15 bases between.

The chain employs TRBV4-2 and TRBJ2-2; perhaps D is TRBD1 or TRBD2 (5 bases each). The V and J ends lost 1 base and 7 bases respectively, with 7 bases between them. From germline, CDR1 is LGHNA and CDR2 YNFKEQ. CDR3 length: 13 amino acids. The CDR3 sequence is CASSQGGSGELFF. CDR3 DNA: TGTGCCAGCAGCCAAGGGGGGAGCGGGGAGCTGTTTTTT.

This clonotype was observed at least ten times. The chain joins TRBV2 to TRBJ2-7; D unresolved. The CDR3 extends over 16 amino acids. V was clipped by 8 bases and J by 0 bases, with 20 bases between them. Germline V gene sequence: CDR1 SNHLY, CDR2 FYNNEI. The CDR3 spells CASRETQSYSSYEQYF. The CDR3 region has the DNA TGTGCCAGCCGAGAAACTCAATCGTACAGCTCCTACGAGCAGTACTTC. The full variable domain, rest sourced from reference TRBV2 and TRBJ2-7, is EPEVTQTPSHQVTQMGQEVILRCVPISNHLYFYWYRQILGQKVEFLVSFYNNEISEKSEIFDDQFSVERPDGSNFTLKIRSTKLEDSAMYFCASRETQSYSSYEQYFGPGTRLTVT.

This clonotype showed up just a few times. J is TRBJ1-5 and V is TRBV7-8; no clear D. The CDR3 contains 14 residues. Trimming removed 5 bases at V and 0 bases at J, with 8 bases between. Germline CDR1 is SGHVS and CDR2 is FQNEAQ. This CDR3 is CASSPGRSNQPQHF. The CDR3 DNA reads TGTGCCAGCAGCCCAGGACGTAGCAATCAGCCCCAGCATTTT.

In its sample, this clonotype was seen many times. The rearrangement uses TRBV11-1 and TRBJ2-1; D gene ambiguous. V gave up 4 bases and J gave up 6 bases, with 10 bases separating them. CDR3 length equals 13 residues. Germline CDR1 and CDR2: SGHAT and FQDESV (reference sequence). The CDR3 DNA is TGTGCCAGCAGCTCGTTCGGGTCCAATGAGCAGTTCTTC. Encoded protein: CASSSFGSNEQFF.

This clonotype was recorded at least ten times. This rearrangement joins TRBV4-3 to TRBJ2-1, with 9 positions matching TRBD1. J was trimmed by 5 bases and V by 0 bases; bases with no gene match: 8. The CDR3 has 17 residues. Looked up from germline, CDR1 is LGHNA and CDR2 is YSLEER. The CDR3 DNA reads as TGCGCCAGCAGCCAAGATGGGACCGGGACAGGGCACAATGAGCAGTTCTTC. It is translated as CASSQDGTGTGHNEQFF.

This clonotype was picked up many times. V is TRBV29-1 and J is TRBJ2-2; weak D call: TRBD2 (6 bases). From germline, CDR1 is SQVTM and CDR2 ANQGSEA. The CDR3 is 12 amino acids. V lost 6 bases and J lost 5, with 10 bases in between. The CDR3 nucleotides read TGCAGCGTGCGAGGAGGGACCGGGGAGCTGTTTTTT. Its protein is CSVRGGTGELFF.

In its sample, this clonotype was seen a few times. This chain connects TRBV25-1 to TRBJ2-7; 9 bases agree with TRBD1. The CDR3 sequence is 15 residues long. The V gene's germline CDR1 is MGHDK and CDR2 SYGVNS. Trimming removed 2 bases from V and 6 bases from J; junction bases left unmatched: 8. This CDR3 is CASSENRGRRFEQYF. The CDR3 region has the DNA TGTGCCAGCAGTGAAAACAGGGGGCGCCGGTTCGAGCAGTACTTC.

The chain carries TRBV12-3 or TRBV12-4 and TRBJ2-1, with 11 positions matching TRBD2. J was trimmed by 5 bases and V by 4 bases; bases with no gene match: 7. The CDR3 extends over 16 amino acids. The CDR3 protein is CASSSATSGADNEQFF. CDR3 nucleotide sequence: TGTGCCAGCAGTTCCGCGACTAGCGGGGCGGACAATGAGCAGTTCTTC.

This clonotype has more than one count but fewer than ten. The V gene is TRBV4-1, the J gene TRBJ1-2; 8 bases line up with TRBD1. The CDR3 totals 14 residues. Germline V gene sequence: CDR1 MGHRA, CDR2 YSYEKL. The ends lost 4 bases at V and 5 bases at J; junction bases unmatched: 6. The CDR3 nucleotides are TGCGCCAGCAGCCTACGGACAGGGAATTATGGCTACACCTTC. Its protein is CASSLRTGNYGYTF.

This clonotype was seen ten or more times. The chain's CDR3 is CASSQEWGGSETQYF. In DNA, the CDR3 is TGCGCCAGCAGCCAAGAATGGGGGGGCTCGGAGACCCAGTACTTC. The chain couples TRBV4-3 to TRBJ2-5, with D possibly being TRBD2 (7 bases). Trimming took 0 bases from V and 5 from J, leaving 13 bases between them. CDR1 is LGHNA, CDR2 YSLEER, per germline. The CDR3 spans 15 residues.

The CDR3 reads CASGSGGGELFF. The CDR3 DNA follows: TGCGCCAGCGGCTCCGGGGGCGGGGAGCTGTTTTTT. The J gene is TRBJ2-2, the V gene TRBV5-1, with D possibly TRBD2 on 6 matching bases. CDR3 length: 12 amino acids. V gave up 7 bases and J gave up 7 bases, with 11 bases separating them. Germline CDR1 SGHRS, CDR2 YFSETQ.

CDR3 sequence (DNA): TGTGCCAGCAGCACCGGGACAGGGTGGTACTATGGCTACACCTTC. Translating gives CASSTGTGWYYGYTF. V is TRBV5-4 and J is TRBJ1-2; 9 nucleotides line up with TRBD1. The CDR3 spans 15 residues. Germline trimming cut 4 bases from V and 3 bases from J; bases unmatched to any gene: 7. Germline values: CDR1 SGHNT, CDR2 YYREEE (reference sequence).

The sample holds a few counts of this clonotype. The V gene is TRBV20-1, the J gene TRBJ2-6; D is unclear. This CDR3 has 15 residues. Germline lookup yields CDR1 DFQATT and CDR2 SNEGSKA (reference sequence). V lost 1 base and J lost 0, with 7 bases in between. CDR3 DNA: TGCAGTGCTAGAGTGGCCTTCTCTGGGGCCAACGTCCTGACTTTC. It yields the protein CSARVAFSGANVLTF.